The present TCR beta chain was sequenced within a study of CD8+ T cells in alopecia areata (dated by TCRdb to 2017 to 2018). Broadly, across the study: The treated patients, all with moderate-to-severe alopecia areata, were enrolled in an open-label pilot trial of oral tofacitinib given at 5 to 10 mg twice daily. Tofacitinib was given for 6 to 18 months, followed by 6 months of follow-up off drug to assess delayed response and recurrence. In treated patients, disease severity was measured using the SALT score, which gives the percentage of scalp surface area affected. To study T cell clonal expansion in alopecia areata, the researchers applied high-throughput TCRbeta sequencing to both the C3H/HeJ mouse model and human patients. Scalp tissue and sorted CD4+ and CD8+ peripheral blood T cells from patchy and totalis/universalis alopecia areata patients and from healthy controls were covered by human TCRbeta sequencing. Tofacitinib-treated patients had biopsies at baseline and at 4 and 24 weeks of treatment, with a later scalp biopsy in several patients. Scalp clonality was compared among normal scalp (n=4), patchy alopecia areata scalp (n=8), and alopecia totalis/universalis scalp (n=8). RNA came from the PAXgene miRNA kit for fixed scalp, the miRNeasy kit for PBMCs, and the RNeasy kit for mouse skin. Amplification of TCRbeta CDR3 regions was done by immunoSEQ multiplex PCR using 35 Vbeta forward primers and 13 Jbeta reverse primers. Results the study describes overall, beyond this receptor: TCR sequences shared between patients were less clear than in mice, possibly partly because of HLA diversity in the patient population. Scalp TCR repertoire analysis is complicated because resident alphabeta T cells in normal human skin are also sequenced, whereas mouse skin is dominated by gammadelta T cells. Many expanded lesional clones were found to persist in scalp and blood during tofacitinib treatment, and relapse after treatment cessation may be partly explained by this persistence. With tofacitinib, both scalp clonality and the number of expanded CD8+ clones among the top 100 scalp clones went down significantly. The treated cohort was small, with a single nonresponder, so links between baseline CD8+ expansion and response need larger studies. Lesional scalp, especially in alopecia totalis/universalis, showed higher clonality and more expanded CD8+ clones than normal scalp, suggesting antigenic drive.

Library preparation was by the immunoSEQ multiplex PCR assay. RNA was extracted from all samples and reverse transcribed into cDNA as template for TCR sequencing. SuperScript III was used for first-strand cDNA synthesis, primed with a 2:1 mix of oligo-dT and random hexamers. A synthetic immune receptor repertoire was used to measure amplification bias, and any remaining bias was corrected computationally. Processing in the source paper ran as follows. Raw reads were preprocessed for error removal, and CDR3 was defined according to IMGT conventions as running from the conserved cysteine to phenylalanine. Clonality was computed as 1 minus the Shannon entropy, with the entropy normalized by log2 of the number of productive unique TCRs. Scalp TCRbeta sequences were cross-referenced with sorted blood CD4 and CD8 repertoires so that the CD4 or CD8 identity of scalp clones could be inferred. Held by TCRdb, this immuneACCESS table contains in-frame sequences only and omits some clones. Under half of the omission traces to an unresolved V gene where checked; the cause of the rest is unknown. D and trimming were read from the DNA, whereas the V and J calls and clone size are those reported in that table. In this sample the table shows more than 100,000 clones, around 53% of which occur a single time. The ten largest make up around 0.46% of the sample.

Inclusive of the bounding cysteine and phenylalanine, the CDR3 is 14 residues long. Only the CDR3 region is kept as DNA, spanning 42 bases read in frame from base 1. Taken from the germline V gene, the CDR1 and CDR2 loops are SQVTM and ANQGSEA. V loses 4 bases, J loses 0 bases, and the germline ends lie 10 bases apart. A word on this clone: Its antigen is unknown. The record has no base qualities; no much larger clone is one base away.

Read against the paper, the sample's time point label means: around 28 days on oral tofacitinib. The sample's treatment or condition label, in plain terms: oral pan-JAK inhibitor, 5-10 mg twice daily. Peripheral blood and lesional scalp punch biopsies were obtained from patients with alopecia areata. PBMCs were isolated by density centrifugation and stained for CD3, CD4 and CD8, after which CD4+ and CD8+ T cells were sorted on a FACSAria. Rearrangement joined TRBV29-1 to TRBJ1-5; a weak D assignment points to TRBD1 (6 bases agree). This sequence originates from a human donor with alopecia areata. This sample comprised CD4+ T cells sorted from blood, obtained at week 4, from a patient treated with tofacitinib. The nucleotide sequence is TGCAGCGTTGTAACAGGGAATAGCAATCAGCCCCAGCATTTT. Protein translation: CSVVTGNSNQPQHF.